A selection of T cell receptor beta chains follows, all from one sample in a study of blood T cells in healthy people across ages. TCRdb analysed the 5' RACE reads with MiXCR anew, one entry per CDR3 protein. The sample comprises fewer than 2,000,000 distinct CDR3 sequences, about 39% of which are singletons, and 23% rests with the top ten. Material: blood. All receptors derive from a human donor in good health. The CDR3 runs from the conserved cysteine through the conserved F or W. Each record gives: V gene, D gene, clone size, J gene, CDR3 DNA, CDR3 protein. A D gene is named only where the DNA matches it firmly. Expanded clones get a size class; other rows say once, few or many, or leave the size out.

>TRBV19|NA|NA|TRBJ2-1
TGTGCCAGTACCCGGGCGGGGACGGCTTTCGATGAGCAGTTCTTC
CASTRAGTAFDEQFF
>TRBV6-5|NA|NA|TRBJ2-1
TGTGCCAGCAGTTACTCGAGGGGTAGCGGTGAGCAGTTCTTC
CASSYSRGSGEQFF
>TRBV6-6|NA|NA|TRBJ1-2
TGTGCCAGCAGGCCCGGACCAGCTAACTATGGCTACACCTTT
CASRPGPANYGYTF
>TRBV7-2|NA|NA|TRBJ2-6
TGTGCCAGCAGCATAACCACGTCTGGGGCCAACGTCCTGACTTTC
CASSITTSGANVLTF
>TRBV5-1|NA|NA|TRBJ2-7
TGCGCCAGCAGCTTGGTTGAGGGGGTCGGCAATTACGAGCAGTACTTC
CASSLVEGVGNYEQYF
>TRBV12-5|NA|few|TRBJ2-1
TGTGCTAGTGGTTTGGTAACCTCGGGCAATGAGCAGTTCTTC
CASGLVTSGNEQFF
>TRBV7-2|TRBD1|NA|TRBJ2-7
TGTGCCAGCGGCTGGACAGGGGGCGAGTACGAGCAGTACTTC
CASGWTGGEYEQYF
>TRBV10-3|NA|NA|TRBJ1-2
TGTGCCATCAGTGTGTCGAACTATGGCTACACCTTC
CAISVSNYGYTF
>TRBV7-2|NA|NA|TRBJ1-2
TGTGCCAGCAGCTCGAATAGGGGAAATAACTATGGCTACACCTTC
CASSSNRGNNYGYTF
>TRBV6-1|NA|NA|TRBJ2-7
TGTGCCAGCGAGGGTGACAGATTCTACGAGCAGTACTTC
CASEGDRFYEQYF
>TRBV9|NA|few|TRBJ2-3
TGTGCCAGCAGCGTAGATTTTTGGGGCTACGAGCAGTATTTT
CASSVDFWGYEQYF
>TRBV3-1|NA|few|TRBJ2-1
TGTGCCAGCAGCCAATTGAGTTACAATGAGCAGTTCTTC
CASSQLSYNEQFF
>TRBV6-4|NA|few|TRBJ2-1
TGTGCCAGCAGTGGGTCGGCGGGTTACAATGAGCAGTTCTTC
CASSGSAGYNEQFF
>TRBV21-1|NA|few|TRBJ2-7
TGTGCCAGCAGCAAAGGACAGGGGACCGACTACGAGCAGTACTTC
CASSKGQGTDYEQYF
>TRBV20-1|NA|few|TRBJ1-2
TGCAGTGCTAGACCCTTATCGACAGAGTTCACCTTC
CSARPLSTEFTF
>TRBV28|TRBD2|NA|TRBJ2-5
TGTGCCAGCAGTATGACTAGCGGGGGGATCCTGGTGGAAGAGACCCAGTACTTC
CASSMTSGGILVEETQYF